These 5 T cell receptor beta chains were all obtained from the same sample, sequenced in a study of beta chain features in type 1 diabetes. Expressed TCRB transcripts were sequenced, since all the RNA that had been isolated was reverse transcribed. Only in-frame clones appear in the TCRdb table, and some are missing; sequencing was by immunoSEQ multiplex PCR. The data hold about 150,000 clones, with approximately 12% observed a single time. The sequenced sample was central memory CD4+ T cells from blood. These receptors were collected from a man between 18 and 35 years old in good health.

This clone was observed a few times. CDR3 sequence (DNA): TGTGCCTGGAGTGAGTTTACAGGGAACACTGAAGCTTTCTTT. It is translated as CAWSEFTGNTEAFF. This chain joins TRBV30 and TRBJ1-1, with D tentatively TRBD1 (5 bases). The CDR3 is made up of 14 amino acids. Germline V CDR1 and CDR2: GTSNPN, SVGIG (reference sequence). Trimming cost V 1 base and J 1 base, with 10 bases left between them.

The chain is built from TRBV7-8 and TRBJ2-3; 12 nucleotides line up with TRBD1. The length of the CDR3 is 16 residues. V was clipped by 5 bases and J by 6 bases; unmatched bases: 9. Germline V gene data show CDR1 as SGHVS and CDR2 as FQNEAQ. Here the CDR3 DNA reads TGTGCCAGCAGCCACCCGGGACAGGGGGCGAGGGATACGCAGTATTTT. This codes for CASSHPGQGARDTQYF.

The chain combines TRBV20-1 with TRBJ1-6; D is uncertain. The V end was cut by 3 bases, the J end by 9 bases, with 6 bases between. The germline V gene has CDR1 DFQATT and CDR2 SNEGSKA (reference sequence). The CDR3 runs to 11 residues. CDR3 bases: TGCAGTGCTAGGGAGGGTTCACCCCTCCACTTT. Amino acid sequence: CSAREGSPLHF.

Only a few counts were recorded for this clone. The CDR3 coding sequence is TGTGCCAGCAGCTGGGGACAGTCTAGCACAGATACGCAGTATTTT. Translated, it gives CASSWGQSSTDTQYF. The chain carries TRBV7-9 and TRBJ2-3, with 7 bases fitting TRBD1. V gave up 4 bases and J gave up 0 bases; unmatched junction bases: 4. Germline assignment: CDR1 SEHNR and CDR2 FQNEAQ (reference sequence). There are 15 residues in the CDR3.

The chain employs TRBV2 and TRBJ2-7, with D tentatively TRBD2 (5 bases). The germline V gene encodes CDR1 SNHLY and CDR2 FYNNEI. The CDR3 runs to 13 residues. The V end was cut by 4 bases, the J end by 2 bases, with 9 bases between. As DNA, the CDR3 is TGTGCCAGCAGTGTACGGGAAACCTACGAGCAGTACTTC. As protein: CASSVRETYEQYF.